Reported below is one TCR beta chain. Its specificity is unknown. Time point: blood 2 weeks post-SBRT. Treatment defined: 15 Gy SBRT to primary tumor, nephrectomy 4 weeks later. Serial blood draws occurred at baseline and 2 and 4 weeks post-SBRT. The CDR3 has 11 amino acids. The protocol was immunoSEQ multiplex PCR, while the TCRdb copy is restricted to in-frame clones and leaves out a portion. There are some 120,000 clones in the sample; 81% occur only once, and 1.9% lies in the top ten. This specimen comes from a study of radiation and T cells in renal cell carcinoma. Whole-study findings and limits: In blood, top tumor clones expanded by 2 weeks, shrinking by 4.

This receptor was obtained from a woman in her sixties with renal cell carcinoma. The V gene is TRBV21-1, the J gene TRBJ1-1. TRBV21-1 is flagged as a pseudogene. Sequences were derived from blood, sampled from a patient whose treatment included radiotherapy and nephrectomy. CDR3 amino acids: CASSPGTEAFF. CDR3 in DNA: TGTGCCAGCAGCCCGGGGACTGAAGCTTTCTTT.